The 20 T cell receptor beta chains reported below all come from one sample, sequenced in a study of cytomegalovirus exposure and HLA in healthy donors (dated 2017 in TCRdb). The library came from the immunoSEQ multiplex PCR assay. TCRdb took this table from immuneACCESS and kept in-frame rearrangements with V and J called. Such tables lack part of the clones; where checked against another copy, unresolved V genes explain under half of the gap, and the rest is unexplained. The sample includes 210,000 or so clones, with around 88% observed a single time. The ten largest clones represent about 2.9% of the sample. Sequencing was carried out using PBMCs. The receptors were gathered from a woman under 30 in good health and CMV-seronegative.

This sequence joins TRBV10-3 and TRBJ2-7; perhaps TRBD1 as D (8 bases). Germline V gene lookup returns CDR1 ENHRY and CDR2 SYGVKD. The CDR3 runs to 18 residues. Trimming cost V 4 bases and J 5 bases, with 27 bases left between them. The CDR3 DNA follows: TGTGCCATCAGTGGGGGGGGTCGCGACAGGGGCCGTCGGGACGAGCAGTACTTC. It specifies CAISGGGRDRGRRDEQYF.

The V and J genes are TRBV13 and TRBJ2-7; 7 nucleotides line up with TRBD1. V shed 2 bases, J shed 2 bases, and the junction held 3 bases outside the gene matches. Germline V gives CDR1 PRHDT, CDR2 FYEKMQ (reference sequence). The length of the CDR3 is 14 residues. The CDR3 nucleotides are TGTGCCAGCAGCTTAACGACAGGGACCTACGAGCAGTACTTC. Protein product: CASSLTTGTYEQYF.

The V call is TRBV27, the J call TRBJ2-7; 7 bases are a match to TRBD1. Germline trimming cut 4 bases from V and 9 bases from J; bases unmatched to any gene: 12. This CDR3 region has 14 residues. Germline assignment: CDR1 MNHEY and CDR2 SMNVEV (reference sequence). This chain's CDR3 is CASSSMDRRTRQYF. The DNA of the CDR3 is TGTGCCAGCAGTTCCATGGACAGGCGGACGAGGCAGTACTTC.

This clone is a singleton in its sample. This chain connects TRBV4-1 to TRBJ2-7; 8 bases map to TRBD2. After removal of 1 base from V and 2 bases from J, the junction contained 16 bases not matched to a gene. In germline, CDR1 is MGHRA, CDR2 YSYEKL. The CDR3 runs 19 residues. CDR3 DNA sequence: TGCGCCAGCAGCCAAGCCCCCCCGGGACTAGGGGCCTCCGCCTACGAGCAGTACTTC. Protein sequence: CASSQAPPGLGASAYEQYF.

The rearrangement joins TRBV28 to TRBJ2-1; 7 bases line up with TRBD1. V gave up 5 bases and J gave up 10 bases; unmatched junction bases: 14. The CDR3 is 15 amino acids. Germline loops: CDR1 MDHEN, CDR2 SYDVKM. CDR3 bases: TGTGCCAGCAGTGGTCGTCAGACAGGGTCCCGAGAGCAGTTCTTC. Protein product: CASSGRQTGSREQFF.

The chain combines TRBV7-6 with TRBJ2-1, with 9 bases matching TRBD2. CDR1 is SGHVS, CDR2 FNYEAQ, per germline. This CDR3 comprises 19 residues. J was trimmed by 3 bases and V by 2 bases; bases with no gene match: 14. The CDR3 loop is CASSLIRTSEAWDYNEQFF. In DNA form, the CDR3 reads TGTGCCAGCAGCTTAATCCGGACTAGCGAGGCCTGGGACTACAATGAGCAGTTCTTC.

The chain carries TRBV2 and TRBJ2-1; D is unclear. V lost 7 bases, J lost 7 bases, and 17 bases lay in between. This CDR3 region has 14 residues. From germline, CDR1 is SNHLY and CDR2 FYNNEI. CDR3 protein: CASKVVRMMNEQFF. The CDR3 DNA sequence: TGTGCCAGCAAAGTGGTCAGAATGATGAATGAGCAGTTCTTC.

J is TRBJ2-7 and V is TRBV4-2; perhaps TRBD1 as D (6 bases). Germline V gives CDR1 LGHNA, CDR2 YNFKEQ. The ends were cut back, 0 bases at V and 1 base at J, with 16 bases in the middle. The CDR3 loop spans 17 amino acids. The DNA of the CDR3 is TGTGCCAGCAGCCAAGATCCCAGGGGCCTTCAGTCCTACGAGCAGTACTTC. It is translated as CASSQDPRGLQSYEQYF.

The V gene is TRBV19, the J gene TRBJ2-1; 11 bases map to TRBD2. From germline, CDR1 is LNHDA and CDR2 SQIVND (reference sequence). CDR3 size: 15 residues. V shed 6 bases, J shed 8 bases, and the junction held 9 bases outside the gene matches. CDR3: CASSDGTSGMYEQFF. The CDR3 nucleotides read TGTGCCAGTAGCGACGGGACTAGCGGCATGTATGAGCAGTTCTTC.

The chain uses TRBV9 and TRBJ1-4; D remains ambiguous. V dropped 4 bases and J dropped 0 bases, with 13 bases sitting between them. Looked up from germline, CDR1 is SGDLS and CDR2 is YYNGEE. This CDR3 region has 16 residues. The CDR3 nucleotides are TGTGCCAGCAGCCACGATTGGAGGACAACTAATGAAAAACTGTTTTTT. Its translation is CASSHDWRTTNEKLFF.

The CDR3 loop is CANSKGREYNEQFF. CDR3 bases: TGTGCCAACTCGAAGGGGCGCGAGTACAATGAGCAGTTCTTC. The rearrangement uses TRBV28 and TRBJ2-1; D is perhaps TRBD1 (5 bases). The germline V gene has CDR1 MDHEN and CDR2 SYDVKM. V was clipped by 10 bases and J by 4 bases, with 17 bases between them. The CDR3 has 14 amino acids.

This chain links TRBV4-1 with TRBJ1-2, with unresolved D. Trimming removed 2 bases at V and 2 bases at J, with 15 bases between. Germline V gene lookup returns CDR1 MGHRA and CDR2 YSYEKL. The CDR3 totals 16 residues. This chain's CDR3 is CASSQTIRVLNYGYTF. The CDR3 coding sequence is TGCGCCAGCAGCCAAACTATCCGGGTTTTAAACTATGGCTACACCTTC.

V usage is TRBV7-9 and J usage is TRBJ2-7; D possibly corresponds to TRBD2 (5 bases). Trimming removed 5 bases at V and 10 bases at J, with 21 bases between. The CDR3 runs 14 residues. Germline V gene data show CDR1 as SEHNR and CDR2 as FQNEAQ (reference sequence). The CDR3 loop reads CASSRDTPLGVQYF. The DNA of the CDR3 is TGTGCCAGCAGCCGTGACACCCCACTCGGGGTTCAGTACTTC.

CDR3 bases: TGTGCCAGCAGTTATACCGGAGTTTACGAGCAGTACTTC. Protein sequence: CASSYTGVYEQYF. The chain has TRBV27 and TRBJ2-7; no definite D call. This CDR3 comprises 13 residues. Trimming shortened V by 4 bases and J by 4 bases, and 11 bases separated the two germline ends. The V gene's germline CDR1 is MNHEY and CDR2 SMNVEV (reference sequence).

The genes are TRBV20-1 and TRBJ2-1; no firm D call. Trimming shortened V by 3 bases and J by 7 bases, and 7 bases separated the two germline ends. The CDR3 runs 11 residues. Germline CDR1 DFQATT, CDR2 SNEGSKA (reference sequence). CDR3 region: CSASSGNEQFF. CDR3 coding DNA: TGCAGTGCTAGTTCCGGGAATGAGCAGTTCTTC.

The rearrangement links TRBV30 to TRBJ2-1; D is perhaps TRBD2 (6 bases). Per germline, CDR1 GTSNPN and CDR2 SVGIG (reference sequence). The CDR3 is made up of 22 amino acids. V was trimmed by 0 bases and J by 2 bases, leaving 32 bases between them. CDR3 bases: TGTGCCTGGAGTGTAGCAGCGTCCACGGGAGAGGTAACGGCGCGGACCTACAATGAGCAGTTCTTC. Residues: CAWSVAASTGEVTARTYNEQFF.

The chain uses TRBV13 and TRBJ1-2, with 12 bases aligning to TRBD1. The CDR3 consists of 17 residues. J lost 1 base, V lost 6 bases, and 9 bases had no gene match. Per germline, CDR1 PRHDT and CDR2 FYEKMQ (reference sequence). CDR3 sequence (DNA): TGTGCCAGCAGATCGGGAGGGACAGGGGGCCTTAACTATGGCTACACCTTC. Translating it yields CASRSGGTGGLNYGYTF.

The chain joins TRBV28 to TRBJ1-5, with D unresolved. Deletions cut 8 bases from V and 0 bases from J, with 8 bases between. Germline CDR1 reads MDHEN; CDR2 reads SYDVKM. The CDR3 is 13 amino acids. CDR3: CASGPNSNQPQHF. In nucleotides, the CDR3 is TGTGCCAGCGGGCCTAATAGCAATCAGCCCCAGCATTTT. Full variable domain (rest looked up from reference TRBV28 and TRBJ1-5): DVKVTQSSRYLVKRTGEKVFLECVQDMDHENMFWYRQDPGLGLRLIYFSYDVKMKEKGDIPEGYSVSREKKERFSLILESASTNQTSMYLCASGPNSNQPQHFGDGTRLSIL.

Worth noting for this clone: The sample contains more than one DNA sequence encoding this CDR3. V usage is TRBV19 and J usage is TRBJ2-7, with D uncertain. Germline CDR1 LNHDA, CDR2 SQIVND (reference sequence). The CDR3 sequence is 13 residues long. V dropped 3 bases and J dropped 1 base, with 7 bases sitting between them. For the CDR3, the DNA is TGTGCCAGTAGTATCCCAGATTCCTACGAGCAGTACTTC. This encodes CASSIPDSYEQYF.

The J gene is TRBJ2-2, the V gene TRBV7-9; TRBD1 aligns across 9 bases. The CDR3 runs to 15 residues. J gave up 5 bases and V 5 bases, and 6 bases lay outside the gene matches. Germline CDR1 reads SEHNR; CDR2 reads FQNEAQ (reference sequence). The CDR3 loop is CASSVGQGLTGELFF. The CDR3, as DNA: TGTGCCAGCAGCGTGGGACAGGGACTTACCGGGGAGCTGTTTTTT.